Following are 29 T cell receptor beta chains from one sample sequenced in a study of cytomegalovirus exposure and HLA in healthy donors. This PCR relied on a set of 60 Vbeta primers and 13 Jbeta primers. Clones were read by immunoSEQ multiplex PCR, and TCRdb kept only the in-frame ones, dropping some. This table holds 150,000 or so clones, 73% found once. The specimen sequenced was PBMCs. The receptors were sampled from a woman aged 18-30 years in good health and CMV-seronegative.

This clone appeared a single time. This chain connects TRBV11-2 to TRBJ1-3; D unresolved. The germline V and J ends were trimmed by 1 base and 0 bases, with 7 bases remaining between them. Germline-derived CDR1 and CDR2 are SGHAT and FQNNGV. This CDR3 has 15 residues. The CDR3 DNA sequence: TGTGCCAGCAGCTTAGCCGGGAGCTCTGGAAACACCATATATTTT. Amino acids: CASSLAGSSGNTIYF.

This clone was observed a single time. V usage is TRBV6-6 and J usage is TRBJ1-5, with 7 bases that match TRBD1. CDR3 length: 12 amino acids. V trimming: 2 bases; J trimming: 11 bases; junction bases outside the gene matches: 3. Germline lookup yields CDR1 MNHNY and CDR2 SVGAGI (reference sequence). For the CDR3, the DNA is TGTGCCAGCAGTTACCTAGACAGGGCCCAGCATTTT. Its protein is CASSYLDRAQHF.

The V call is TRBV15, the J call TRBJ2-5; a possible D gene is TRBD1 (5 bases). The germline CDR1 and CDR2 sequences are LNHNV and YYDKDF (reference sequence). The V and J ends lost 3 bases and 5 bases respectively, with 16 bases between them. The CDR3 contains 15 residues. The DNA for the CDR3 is TGTGCCACCAGCAGGACAAAACAGGCCCCGGAGACCCAGTACTTC. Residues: CATSRTKQAPETQYF.

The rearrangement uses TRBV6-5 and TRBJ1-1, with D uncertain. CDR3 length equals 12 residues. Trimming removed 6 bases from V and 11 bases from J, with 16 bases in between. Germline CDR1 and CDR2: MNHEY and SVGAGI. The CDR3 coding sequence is TGTGCCAGCAGCTCTCAAAGCTTGTGGGCTTTCTTT. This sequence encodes CASSSQSLWAFF.

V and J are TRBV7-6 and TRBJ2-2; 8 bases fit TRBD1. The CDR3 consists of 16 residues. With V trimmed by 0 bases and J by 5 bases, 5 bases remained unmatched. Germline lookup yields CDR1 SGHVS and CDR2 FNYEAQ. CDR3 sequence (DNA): TGTGCCAGCAGCTTAGCAGACAGGGGAGGAACCGGGGAGCTGTTTTTT. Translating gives CASSLADRGGTGELFF.

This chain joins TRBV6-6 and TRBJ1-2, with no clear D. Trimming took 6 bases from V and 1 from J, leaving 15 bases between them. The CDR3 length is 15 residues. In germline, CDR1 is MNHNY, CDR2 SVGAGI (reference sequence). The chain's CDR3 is CASRPAGTINYGYTF. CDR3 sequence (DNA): TGTGCCAGCAGGCCCGCAGGTACCATTAACTATGGCTACACCTTC.

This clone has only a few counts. CDR3 in amino acids: CASMGTGGINYGYTF. Written as DNA, the CDR3 is TGTGCCAGCATGGGGACAGGAGGGATCAACTATGGCTACACCTTC. V is TRBV6-5 and J is TRBJ1-2; 8 bases match TRBD1. This CDR3 is built from 15 residues. V lost 7 bases and J lost 2; bases outside the gene matches: 9. Germline CDR1 reads MNHEY; CDR2 reads SVGAGI.

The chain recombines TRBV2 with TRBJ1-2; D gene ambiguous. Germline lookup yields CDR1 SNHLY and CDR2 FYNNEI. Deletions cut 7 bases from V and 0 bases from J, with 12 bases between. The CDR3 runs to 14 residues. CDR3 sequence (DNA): TGTGCCAGCACCCCAGACACCTCTAACTATGGCTACACCTTC. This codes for CASTPDTSNYGYTF.

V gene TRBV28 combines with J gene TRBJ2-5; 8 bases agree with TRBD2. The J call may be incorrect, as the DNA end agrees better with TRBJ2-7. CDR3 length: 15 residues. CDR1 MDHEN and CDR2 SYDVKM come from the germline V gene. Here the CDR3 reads CASTRRAGGHYEQYF. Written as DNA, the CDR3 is TGTGCCAGCACTCGAAGGGCGGGGGGCCACTACGAGCAGTACTTC.

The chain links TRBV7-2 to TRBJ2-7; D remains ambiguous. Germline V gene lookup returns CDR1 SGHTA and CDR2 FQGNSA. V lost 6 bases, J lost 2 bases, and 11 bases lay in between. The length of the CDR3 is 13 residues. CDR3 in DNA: TGTGCCAGCAGTCCCAGGCTAACCTACGAGCAGTACGTC. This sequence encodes CASSPRLTYEQYV.

The CDR3 nucleotides read TGTGCCAGCAGAGAAACAGGGGTTGCTGGAAACACCATATATTTT. It encodes CASRETGVAGNTIYF. The chain is built from TRBV2 and TRBJ1-3; TRBD1 agrees at 7 bases. With V trimmed by 6 bases and J by 2 bases, 7 bases remained unmatched. This CDR3 is built from 15 residues. From germline, CDR1 is SNHLY and CDR2 FYNNEI.

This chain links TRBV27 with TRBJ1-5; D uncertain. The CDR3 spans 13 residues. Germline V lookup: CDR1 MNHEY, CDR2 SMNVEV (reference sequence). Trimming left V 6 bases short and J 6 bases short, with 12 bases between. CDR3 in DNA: TGTGCCAGCAGCTTTATGGCGGGTCAGCCCCAGCATTTT. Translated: CASSFMAGQPQHF.

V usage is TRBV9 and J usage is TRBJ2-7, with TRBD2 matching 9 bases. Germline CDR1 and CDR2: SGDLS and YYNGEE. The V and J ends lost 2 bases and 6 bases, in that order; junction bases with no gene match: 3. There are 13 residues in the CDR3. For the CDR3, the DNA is TGTGCCAGCAGCGTGGGTAGCGGGGGCGAGCAGTACTTC. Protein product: CASSVGSGGEQYF.

CDR3 region: CASSLAGTVDYEQYF. In DNA form, the CDR3 reads TGTGCCAGCAGCTTAGCGGGGACAGTCGACTACGAGCAGTACTTC. V gene TRBV7-6 combines with J gene TRBJ2-7, with TRBD1 identical over 7 bases. The trim removed 0 bases at V and 3 bases at J, leaving 5 bases unmatched. CDR1 and CDR2 from the germline V gene are SGHVS and FNYEAQ. This CDR3 contains 15 residues.

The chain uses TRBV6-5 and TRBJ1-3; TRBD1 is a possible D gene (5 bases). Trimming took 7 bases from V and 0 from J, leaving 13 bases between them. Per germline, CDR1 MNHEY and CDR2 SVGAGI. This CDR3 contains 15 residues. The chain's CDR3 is CASTDSLSSGNTIYF. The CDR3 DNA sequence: TGTGCCAGCACCGACAGCTTAAGCTCTGGAAACACCATATATTTT.

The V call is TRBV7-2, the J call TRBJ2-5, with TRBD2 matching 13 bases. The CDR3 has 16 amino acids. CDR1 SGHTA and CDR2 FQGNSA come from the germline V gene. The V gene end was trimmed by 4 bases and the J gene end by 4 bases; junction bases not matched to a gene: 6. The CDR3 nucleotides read TGTGCCAGCAGCTCCCAGACTAGCGGGAGGTTAGAGACCCAGTACTTC. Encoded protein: CASSSQTSGRLETQYF.

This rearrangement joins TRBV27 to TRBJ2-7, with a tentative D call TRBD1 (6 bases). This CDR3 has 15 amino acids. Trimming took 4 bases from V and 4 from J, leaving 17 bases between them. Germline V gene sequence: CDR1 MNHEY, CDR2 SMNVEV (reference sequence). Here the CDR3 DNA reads TGTGCCAGCAGTTCCCCTTTTCGCAGGGGATACGAGCAGTACGTC. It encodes CASSSPFRRGYEQYV.

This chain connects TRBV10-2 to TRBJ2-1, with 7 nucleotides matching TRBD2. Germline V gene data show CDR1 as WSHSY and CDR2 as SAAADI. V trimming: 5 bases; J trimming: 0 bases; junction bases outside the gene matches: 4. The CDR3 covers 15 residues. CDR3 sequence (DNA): TGCGCCAGCAGTCTTAGCGGGTCCTCCTACAATGAGCAGTTCTTC. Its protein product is CASSLSGSSYNEQFF.

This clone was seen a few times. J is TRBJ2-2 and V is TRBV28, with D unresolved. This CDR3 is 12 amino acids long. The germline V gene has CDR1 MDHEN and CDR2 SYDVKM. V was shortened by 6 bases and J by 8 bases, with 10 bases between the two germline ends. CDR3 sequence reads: CASSPVRGELFF. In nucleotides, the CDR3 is TGTGCCAGCAGCCCGGTTCGAGGGGAGCTGTTTTTT.

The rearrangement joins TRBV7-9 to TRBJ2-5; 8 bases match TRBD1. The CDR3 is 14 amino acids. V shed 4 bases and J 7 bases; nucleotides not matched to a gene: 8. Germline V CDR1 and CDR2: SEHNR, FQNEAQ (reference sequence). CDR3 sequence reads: CASSSGQGAGTQYF. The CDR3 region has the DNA TGTGCCAGCAGCTCCGGACAGGGTGCGGGGACCCAGTACTTC.

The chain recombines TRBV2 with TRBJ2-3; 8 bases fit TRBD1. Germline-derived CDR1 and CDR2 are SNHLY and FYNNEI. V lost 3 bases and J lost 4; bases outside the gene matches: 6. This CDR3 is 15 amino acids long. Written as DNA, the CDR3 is TGTGCCAGCAGTGACTGGCAGGGGGCCGCAGATACGCAGTATTTT. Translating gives CASSDWQGAADTQYF.

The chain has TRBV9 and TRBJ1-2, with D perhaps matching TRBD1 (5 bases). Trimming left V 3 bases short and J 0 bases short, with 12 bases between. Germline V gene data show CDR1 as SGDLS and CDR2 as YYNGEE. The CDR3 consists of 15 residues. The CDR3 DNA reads TGTGCCAGCAGCGGACAGTTTTCCACTAACTATGGCTACACCTTC. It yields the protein CASSGQFSTNYGYTF.

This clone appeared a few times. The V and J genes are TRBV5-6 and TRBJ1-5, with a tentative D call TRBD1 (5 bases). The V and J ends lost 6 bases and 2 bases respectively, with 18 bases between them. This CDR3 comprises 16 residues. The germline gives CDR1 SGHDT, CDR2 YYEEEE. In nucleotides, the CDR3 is TGTGCCAGCACCCTTGGGGGGAACAGCCGCAATCAGCCCCAGCATTTT. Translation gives CASTLGGNSRNQPQHF.

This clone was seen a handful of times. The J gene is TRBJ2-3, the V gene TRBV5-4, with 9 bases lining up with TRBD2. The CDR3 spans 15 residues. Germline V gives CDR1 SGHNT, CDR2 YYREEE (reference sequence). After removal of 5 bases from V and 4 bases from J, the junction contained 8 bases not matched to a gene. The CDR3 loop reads CASSSPSGGPDTQYF. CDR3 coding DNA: TGTGCCAGCAGTTCTCCCAGCGGGGGGCCAGATACGCAGTATTTT.

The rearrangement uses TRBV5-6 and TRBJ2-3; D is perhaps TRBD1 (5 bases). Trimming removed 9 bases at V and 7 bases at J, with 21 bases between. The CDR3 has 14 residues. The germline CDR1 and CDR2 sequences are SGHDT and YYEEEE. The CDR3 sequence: CATTSDIISYTQYF. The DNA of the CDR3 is TGTGCCACCACTTCGGACATAATATCTTATACGCAGTATTTT.

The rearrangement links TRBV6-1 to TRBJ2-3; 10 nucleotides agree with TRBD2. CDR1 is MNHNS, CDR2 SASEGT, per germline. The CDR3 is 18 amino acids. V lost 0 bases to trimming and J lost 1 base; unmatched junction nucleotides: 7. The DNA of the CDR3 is TGTGCCAGCAGTGAAGCTAGCGGGAGGAGTGTTGGCACAGATACGCAGTATTTT. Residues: CASSEASGRSVGTDTQYF.

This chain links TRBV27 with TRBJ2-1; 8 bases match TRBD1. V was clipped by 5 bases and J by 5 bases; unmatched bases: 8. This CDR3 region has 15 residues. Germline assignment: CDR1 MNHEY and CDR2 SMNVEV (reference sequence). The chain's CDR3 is CASSAYRGFNNEQFF. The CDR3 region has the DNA TGTGCCAGCAGTGCGTACAGGGGGTTCAACAATGAGCAGTTCTTC.

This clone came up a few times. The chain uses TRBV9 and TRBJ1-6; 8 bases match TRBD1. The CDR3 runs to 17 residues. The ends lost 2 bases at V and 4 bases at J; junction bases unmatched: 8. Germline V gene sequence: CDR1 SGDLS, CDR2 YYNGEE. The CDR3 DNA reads TGTGCCAGCAGCGTCGAAGACAGGGGTCGGTATAATTCACCCCTCCACTTT. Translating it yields CASSVEDRGRYNSPLHF. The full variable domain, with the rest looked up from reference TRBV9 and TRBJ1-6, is DSGVTQTPKHLITATGQRVTLRCSPRSGDLSVYWYQQSLDQGLQFLIQYYNGEERAKGNILERFSAQQFPDLHSELNLSSLELGDSALYFCASSVEDRGRYNSPLHFGNGTRLTVT.

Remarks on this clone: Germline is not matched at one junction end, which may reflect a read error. The CDR3 protein is CAGSQDHGVSYEQYF. CDR3 DNA: TGCGCCGGCAGCCAAGATCACGGGGTCTCCTACGAGCAGTACTTC. The J gene is TRBJ2-7, the V gene TRBV4-3; weak D call: TRBD2 (5 bases). This CDR3 is 15 amino acids long. Germline loops: CDR1 LGHNA, CDR2 YSLEER.